This T cell receptor (beta chain) was sequenced for a study of shared clonotypes between healthy human individuals. With respect to this clone: What it binds is unknown.

This CDR3 region has 13 residues. Trimming removed 1 base from V and 2 bases from J, with 4 bases in between. Per germline, CDR1 SGHDT and CDR2 YYEEEE. Overall study findings and caveats: Memory subsets generally showed lower estimated richness than naive subsets.

HIV-negative, healthy adults without recent acute infections or vaccinations were the donors. Clones were sequenced by immunoSEQ multiplex PCR, and TCRdb holds only the in-frame ones, with some missing. The data contain about 690,000 clones, less than 95% of them singletons. The receptor was derived from a man between 18 and 35 years old in good health. Some clones in this sample may be carry-over from other donors' samples. The V gene is TRBV5-6, the J gene TRBJ2-1, with D unresolved. Sequences were obtained from memory CD8+ T cells from PBMCs. As for subset: CD45RO+ cells pooled with CCR7-negative TemRA cells. The CDR3 nucleotides are TGTGCCAGCAGCTTGAACGCCTACAATGAGCAGTTCTTC. Protein sequence: CASSLNAYNEQFF.